This T cell receptor beta chain derives from a study of blood T cell repertoires in COVID-19. At the level of the study: Sample material is recorded as cDNA or gDNA derived from T cells, B-cell-depleted T cells, or PBMCs.

Original analysis: Researchers report that nucleated cell counts were estimated from reference gene primer amplification. The protocol was immunoSEQ multiplex PCR, while the TCRdb copy is restricted to in-frame clones and leaves out a portion. V, J and clone size are taken as reported in that table, and D and trimming were inferred from the DNA itself. The sample includes around 300,000 clones, almost 90% seen only once; the top ten take around 4.4%. Assignment of participants to cohorts was predicated upon participant-reported clinical history. V was pared by 3 bases and J by 0 bases, with 14 bases between. This CDR3 contains 16 residues. Looked up from germline, CDR1 is LNHDA and CDR2 is SQIVND (reference sequence).

Sequenced material: PBMCs or T cells enriched from blood (not recorded which). The source is a woman in her late teens or twenties with acute COVID-19. V is TRBV19 and J is TRBJ2-5; D unresolved. CDR3 bases: TGTGCCAGTAGTATCGGAGCCAGATCCTACCAAGAGACCCAGTACTTC. The encoded protein is CASSIGARSYQETQYF.